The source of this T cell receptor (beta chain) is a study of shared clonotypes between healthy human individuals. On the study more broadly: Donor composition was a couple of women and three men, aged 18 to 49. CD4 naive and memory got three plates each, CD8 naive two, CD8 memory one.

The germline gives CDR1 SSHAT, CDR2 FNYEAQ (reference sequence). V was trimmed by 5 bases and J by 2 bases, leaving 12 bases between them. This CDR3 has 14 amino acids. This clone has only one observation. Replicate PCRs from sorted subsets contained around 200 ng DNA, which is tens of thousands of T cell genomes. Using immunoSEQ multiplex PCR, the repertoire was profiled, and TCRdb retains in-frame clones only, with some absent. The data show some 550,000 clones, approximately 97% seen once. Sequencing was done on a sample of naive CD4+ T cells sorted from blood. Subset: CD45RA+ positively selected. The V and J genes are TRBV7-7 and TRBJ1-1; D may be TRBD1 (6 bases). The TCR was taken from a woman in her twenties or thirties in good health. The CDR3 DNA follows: TGTGCCAGCAGCCCTGGGGGGGCAAACACTGAAGCTTTCTTT. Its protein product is CASSPGGANTEAFF.